The 24 T cell receptor beta chains below were found in one sample sequenced in a study of cytomegalovirus exposure and HLA in healthy donors (dated by TCRdb to the late 2010s). The method behind the library was the immunoSEQ multiplex PCR assay. For the multiplex PCR, a mixture combining 60 forward primers for TCR Vbeta segments and 13 reverse primers for TCR Jbeta segments was used. This immuneACCESS table, as held by TCRdb, lists in-frame sequences with V and J called but not all clones. Of the missing ones, under half trace to an unresolved V gene in checked studies; the others have no known cause. The sample has about 130,000 clones on record, approximately 9% of them singletons. The ten largest make up roughly 7% of the sample. Sequenced sample: PBMCs. The receptors come from a woman between 35 and 50 years old in good health and CMV-seropositive.

In its sample, this clone was seen a few times. J is TRBJ2-7 and V is TRBV9, with 7 bases aligning to TRBD1. The germline CDR1 and CDR2 sequences are SGDLS and YYNGEE. CDR3 length equals 16 residues. Trimming at V came to 0 bases and at J to 3 bases, leaving 9 bases not matched to a gene. This CDR3 is CASSVGAGGVNYEQYF. As DNA, the CDR3 is TGTGCCAGCAGCGTAGGGGCAGGGGGAGTGAACTACGAGCAGTACTTC.

The chain employs TRBV29-1 and TRBJ2-3; 7 positions agree with TRBD2. Germline assignment: CDR1 SQVTM and CDR2 ANQGSEA. CDR3 size: 15 residues. V shed 8 bases, J shed 3 bases, and the junction held 14 bases outside the gene matches. The CDR3 DNA reads as TGCAGCCTCATCCCTAGCGGTGGGGGGACAGATACGCAGTATTTT. Its translation: CSLIPSGGGTDTQYF.

The gene calls are TRBV23-1 and TRBJ2-7, with 8 bases identical to TRBD1. TRBV23-1 is designated an ORF whose function remains uncertain. CDR3 length equals 18 residues. J was trimmed by 6 bases and V by 8 bases; bases with no gene match: 24. The chain's CDR3 is CASLLRGDRLTPPSEQYF. CDR3 bases: TGCGCCAGCCTCCTGAGGGGGGACAGGCTCACACCTCCGTCCGAGCAGTACTTC.

This chain connects TRBV7-3 to TRBJ2-3; 9 bases align to TRBD2. Germline CDR1 and CDR2: SGHTA and FQGTGA. The CDR3 has 14 amino acids. Trimming removed 5 bases from V and 3 bases from J; junction bases left unmatched: 3. The DNA of the CDR3 is TGTGCCAGCAGCCTAGCGGGGCCAACAGATACGCAGTATTTT. This codes for CASSLAGPTDTQYF. The full variable domain, rest sourced from reference TRBV7-3 and TRBJ2-3, is GAGVSQTPSNKVTEKGKYVELRCDPISGHTALYWYRQSLGQGPEFLIYFQGTGAADDSGLPNDRFFAVRPEGSVSTLKIQRTERGDSAVYLCASSLAGPTDTQYFGPGTRLTVL.

The chain couples TRBV5-1 to TRBJ1-3; D unclear. Germline lookup yields CDR1 SGHRS and CDR2 YFSETQ. This CDR3 is 16 amino acids long. V was clipped by 0 bases and J by 0 bases, with 10 bases between them. This CDR3 is CASSLENLPSGNTIYF. CDR3 sequence (DNA): TGCGCCAGCAGCTTGGAAAACTTACCCTCTGGAAACACCATATATTTT. Full variable domain (outside the CDR3, taken from reference TRBV5-1 and TRBJ1-3): KAGVTQTPRYLIKTRGQQVTLSCSPISGHRSVSWYQQTPGQGLQFLFEYFSETQRNKGNFPGRFSGRQFSNSRSEMNVSTLELGDSALYLCASSLENLPSGNTIYFGEGSWLTVV.

Notes on this clone: Different DNA sequences within this sample yield the same CDR3. V is TRBV5-1 and J is TRBJ1-4; the match to TRBD1 covers 7 bases. With V trimmed by 0 bases and J by 6 bases, 5 bases remained unmatched. CDR3 length: 15 amino acids. Germline-derived CDR1 and CDR2 are SGHRS and YFSETQ. Written as DNA, the CDR3 is TGCGCCAGCAGCTTGGCAGGGGGATCCCATGAAAAACTGTTTTTT. It translates to CASSLAGGSHEKLFF.

J is TRBJ2-2 and V is TRBV4-1; D call uncertain. V was pared by 4 bases and J by 8 bases, with 20 bases between. Germline CDR1 and CDR2: MGHRA and YSYEKL. The CDR3 loop spans 16 amino acids. Here the CDR3 reads CASSPLVLPSRGELFF. The CDR3, as DNA: TGCGCCAGCAGCCCCCTCGTTCTACCGAGTCGGGGGGAGCTGTTTTTT.

In its sample, this clone was seen a few times. The chain uses TRBV6-6 and TRBJ2-5; 7 bases line up with TRBD1. Germline CDR1 reads MNHNY; CDR2 reads SVGAGI (reference sequence). Trimming at V came to 0 bases and at J to 2 bases, leaving 3 bases not matched to a gene. CDR3 length: 15 amino acids. CDR3 protein: CASSYSMTGQETQYF. The CDR3 DNA is TGTGCCAGCAGTTACTCGATGACAGGGCAAGAGACCCAGTACTTC.

The chain combines TRBV2 with TRBJ2-2; 7 bases map to TRBD1. V lost 6 bases to trimming and J lost 3 bases; unmatched junction nucleotides: 7. Germline values: CDR1 SNHLY, CDR2 FYNNEI. The CDR3 runs to 15 residues. CDR3 sequence: CASRFRDSDTGELFF. The CDR3 DNA is TGTGCCAGCAGATTCCGGGACAGTGACACCGGGGAGCTGTTTTTT.

The V gene is TRBV7-9, the J gene TRBJ2-5; the match to TRBD1 covers 9 bases. Trimming took 5 bases from V and 4 from J; bases not matched to a gene: 11. There are 16 residues in the CDR3. Germline CDR1 is SEHNR and CDR2 is FQNEAQ (reference sequence). This chain's CDR3 is CASSPSPGQGTETQYF. In DNA, the CDR3 is TGTGCCAGCAGCCCGTCCCCGGGACAGGGAACAGAGACCCAGTACTTC.

This clone was recorded a few times. This rearrangement joins TRBV7-6 to TRBJ1-4; TRBD1 matches at 8 bases. The CDR3 contains 14 residues. Per the germline V gene, CDR1 is SGHVS and CDR2 is FNYEAQ. V gave up 1 base and J gave up 9 bases; unmatched junction bases: 4. The CDR3 DNA reads TGTGCCAGCAGCTTAGAAAGCAGGGGGCAAAAACTGTTTTTT. Translated: CASSLESRGQKLFF.

This rearrangement joins TRBV4-1 to TRBJ1-4, with D uncertain. The CDR3 contains 14 residues. V dropped 7 bases and J dropped 0 bases, with 9 bases sitting between them. CDR1 and CDR2 from the germline V gene are MGHRA and YSYEKL. CDR3 nucleotide sequence: TGCGCCAGCACTCCGGGAGCAACTAATGAAAAACTGTTTTTT. Protein product: CASTPGATNEKLFF.

The sample holds a few counts of this clone. V and J are TRBV20-1 and TRBJ2-2; D may be TRBD2 (5 bases). CDR1 is DFQATT, CDR2 SNEGSKA, per germline (reference sequence). V was pared by 6 bases and J by 13 bases, with 15 bases between. The CDR3 has 11 amino acids. The CDR3 region is CSARTLGRLFF. For the CDR3, the DNA is TGCAGTGCCCGGACTCTAGGGAGGCTGTTTTTT.

This clone was counted only a few times. This chain joins TRBV11-2 and TRBJ2-5; 11 bases line up with TRBD2. Germline V lookup: CDR1 SGHAT, CDR2 FQNNGV. J lost 1 base, V lost 5 bases, and 6 bases had no gene match. This CDR3 comprises 16 residues. In nucleotides, the CDR3 is TGTGCCAGCAGCCCAAGACTAGCGGGGCCCCAAGAGACCCAGTACTTC. This gives the protein CASSPRLAGPQETQYF.

The rearrangement uses TRBV6-1 and TRBJ1-6, with D possibly being TRBD1 (5 bases). Trimming left V 4 bases short and J 6 bases short, with 22 bases between. Per germline, CDR1 MNHNS and CDR2 SASEGT. CDR3 length: 18 residues. The CDR3: CASSALGRVGFGNSPLHF. The CDR3 nucleotides read TGTGCCAGCAGTGCCCTGGGCAGGGTAGGTTTTGGTAATTCACCCCTCCACTTT.

Details on this clone: Other DNA sequences within the sample encode an identical CDR3. The rearrangement joins TRBV7-7 to TRBJ2-1; D may be TRBD1 (6 bases). The CDR3 sequence is 15 residues long. The germline CDR1 and CDR2 sequences are SSHAT and FNYEAQ (reference sequence). V dropped 5 bases and J dropped 0 bases, with 11 bases sitting between them. CDR3 DNA: TGTGCCAGCAGCCCCGGCAGGGGCTCCTACAATGAGCAGTTCTTC. This encodes CASSPGRGSYNEQFF.

This clone has only a few counts. The chain uses TRBV2 and TRBJ2-5; a weak D match, TRBD2 (6 bases). The CDR3 sequence is 15 residues long. Looked up from germline, CDR1 is SNHLY and CDR2 is FYNNEI. V was clipped by 2 bases and J by 1 base, with 11 bases between them. CDR3 bases: TGTGCCAGCAGTGAACAGGCGGGGAGCCAAGAGACCCAGTACTTC. This sequence encodes CASSEQAGSQETQYF.

This clone was seen only a few times. The rearrangement joins TRBV5-5 to TRBJ1-5, with a tentative D call TRBD1 (6 bases). Trimming pared 5 bases from V and 5 bases from J, leaving 11 bases between. The CDR3 covers 13 residues. Germline V CDR1 and CDR2: SGHKS, YYEKEE (reference sequence). CDR3 in amino acids: CASRKQGDQPQHF. In DNA, the CDR3 is TGTGCCAGCAGAAAACAGGGAGATCAGCCCCAGCATTTT. Drawing the rest from reference TRBV5-5 and TRBJ1-5, the complete variable domain is DAGVTQSPTHLIKTRGQQVTLRCSPISGHKSVSWYQQVLGQGPQFIFQYYEKEERGRGNFPDRFSARQFPNYSSELNVNALLLGDSALYLCASRKQGDQPQHFGDGTRLSIL.

The chain recombines TRBV6-6 with TRBJ1-1; weak D call: TRBD1 (5 bases). Per the germline V gene, CDR1 is MNHNY and CDR2 is SVGAGI (reference sequence). The V end was cut by 5 bases, the J end by 5 bases, with 12 bases between. This CDR3 is 13 amino acids long. CDR3 in amino acids: CASSPGGMTEAFF. For the CDR3, the DNA is TGTGCCAGCAGTCCGGGGGGGATGACTGAAGCTTTCTTT.

The chain links TRBV19 to TRBJ1-3; D uncertain. CDR1 and CDR2 from the germline V gene are LNHDA and SQIVND (reference sequence). CDR3 length: 17 amino acids. Trimming took 4 bases from V and 0 from J, leaving 16 bases between them. The CDR3 region has the DNA TGTGCCAGTAGTAAACGCTCGGGAGTGGGCTCTGGAAACACCATATATTTT. The encoded protein is CASSKRSGVGSGNTIYF.

The sample holds a few counts of this clone. The rearrangement links TRBV11-1 to TRBJ2-5; tentatively, D is TRBD1 (6 bases). The CDR3 runs to 13 residues. The V end lost 5 bases, the J end lost 2 bases, and 9 bases lay between the germline ends. The germline V gene encodes CDR1 SGHAT and CDR2 FQDESV (reference sequence). The CDR3 reads CASSPGQQETQYF. The CDR3 region has the DNA TGTGCCAGCAGCCCCGGACAGCAAGAGACCCAGTACTTC.

There are a few counts of this clone. The gene calls are TRBV19 and TRBJ2-5; D is possibly TRBD2 (7 bases). Germline V CDR1 and CDR2: LNHDA, SQIVND (reference sequence). The CDR3 is 14 amino acids. Trimming pared 3 bases from V and 3 bases from J, leaving 11 bases between. The CDR3 here is CASSIGGGEETQYF. In nucleotides, the CDR3 is TGTGCCAGTAGTATTGGCGGGGGCGAAGAGACCCAGTACTTC.

The chain carries TRBV14 and TRBJ2-7; 7 positions agree with TRBD2. The CDR3 has 13 residues. Germline V gene data show CDR1 as SGHDN and CDR2 as FVKESK. The trim removed 3 bases at V and 10 bases at J, leaving 9 bases unmatched. This chain's CDR3 is CASSQQREGTQYF. DNA for the CDR3: TGTGCCAGCAGCCAGCAAAGGGAGGGAACCCAGTACTTC.

This clone was recorded a few times. The chain combines TRBV5-1 with TRBJ1-2; TRBD1 agrees at 7 bases. This CDR3 is built from 14 residues. Trimming at V came to 5 bases and at J to 6 bases, leaving 10 bases not matched to a gene. Germline V gene sequence: CDR1 SGHRS, CDR2 YFSETQ. The CDR3 region has the DNA TGCGCCAGCAGTAAGGGGGCGCAACTAGATGGCTACACCTTC. This translates into CASSKGAQLDGYTF.